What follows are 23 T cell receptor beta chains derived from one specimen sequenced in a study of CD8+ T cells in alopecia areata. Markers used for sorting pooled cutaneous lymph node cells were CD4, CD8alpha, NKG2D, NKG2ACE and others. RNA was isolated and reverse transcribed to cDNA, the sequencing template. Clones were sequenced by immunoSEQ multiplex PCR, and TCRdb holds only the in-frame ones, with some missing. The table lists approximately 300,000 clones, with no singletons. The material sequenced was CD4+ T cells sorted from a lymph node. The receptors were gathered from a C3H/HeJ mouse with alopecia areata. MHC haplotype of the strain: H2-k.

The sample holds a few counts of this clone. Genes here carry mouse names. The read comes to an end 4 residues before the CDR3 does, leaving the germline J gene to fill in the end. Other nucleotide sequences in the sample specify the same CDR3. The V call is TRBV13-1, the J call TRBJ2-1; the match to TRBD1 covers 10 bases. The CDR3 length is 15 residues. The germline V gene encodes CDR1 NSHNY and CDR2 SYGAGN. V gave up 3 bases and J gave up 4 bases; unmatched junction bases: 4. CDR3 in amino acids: CASSGTGGSYAEQFF. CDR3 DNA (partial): TGTGCCAGCAGTGGGACAGGGGGGTCTTATGCT.

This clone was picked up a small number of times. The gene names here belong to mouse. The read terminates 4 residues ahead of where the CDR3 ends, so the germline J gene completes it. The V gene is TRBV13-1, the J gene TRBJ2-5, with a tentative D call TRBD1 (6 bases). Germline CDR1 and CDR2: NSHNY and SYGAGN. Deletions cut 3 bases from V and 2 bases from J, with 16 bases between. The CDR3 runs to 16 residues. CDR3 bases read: TGTGCCAGCAGTGTTTTCCCGACAGGAGGCCAAGAC. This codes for CASSVFPTGGQD. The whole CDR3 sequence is CASSVFPTGGQDTQYF.

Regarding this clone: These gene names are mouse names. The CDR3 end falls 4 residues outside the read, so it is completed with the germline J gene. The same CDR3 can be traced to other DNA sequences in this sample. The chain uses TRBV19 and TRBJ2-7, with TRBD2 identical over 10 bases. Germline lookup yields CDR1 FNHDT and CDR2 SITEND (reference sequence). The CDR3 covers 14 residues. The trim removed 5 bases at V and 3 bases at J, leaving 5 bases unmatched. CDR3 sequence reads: CASSRTGGVYEQYF. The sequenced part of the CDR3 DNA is TGTGCCAGCAGCCGTACTGGGGGGGTCTAT. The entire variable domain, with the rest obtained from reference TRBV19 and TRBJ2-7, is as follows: GGIITQTPKFLIGQEGQKLTLKCQQNFNHDTMYWYRQDSGKGLRLIYYSITENDLQKGDLSEGYDASREKKSSFSLTVTSAQKNEMAVFLCASSRTGGVYEQYFGPGTRLTVL.

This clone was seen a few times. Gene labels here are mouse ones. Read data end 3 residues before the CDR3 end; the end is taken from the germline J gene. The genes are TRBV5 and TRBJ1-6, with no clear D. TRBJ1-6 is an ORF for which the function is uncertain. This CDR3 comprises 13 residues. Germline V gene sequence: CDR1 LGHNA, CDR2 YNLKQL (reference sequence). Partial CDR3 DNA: TGTGCCAGCAGCCAAGATTGGGGAGGGACC. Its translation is CASSQDWGGT. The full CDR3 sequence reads CASSQDWGGTLYF.

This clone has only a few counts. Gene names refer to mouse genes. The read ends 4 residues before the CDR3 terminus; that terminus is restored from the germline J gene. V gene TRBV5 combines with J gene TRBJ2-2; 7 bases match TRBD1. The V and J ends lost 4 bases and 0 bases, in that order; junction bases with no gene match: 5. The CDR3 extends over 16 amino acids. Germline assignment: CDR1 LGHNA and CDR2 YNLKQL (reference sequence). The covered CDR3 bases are TGTGCCAGCAGCCCCGGGACAGAAGCAAACACCGGG. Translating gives CASSPGTEANTG. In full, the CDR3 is CASSPGTEANTGQLYF.

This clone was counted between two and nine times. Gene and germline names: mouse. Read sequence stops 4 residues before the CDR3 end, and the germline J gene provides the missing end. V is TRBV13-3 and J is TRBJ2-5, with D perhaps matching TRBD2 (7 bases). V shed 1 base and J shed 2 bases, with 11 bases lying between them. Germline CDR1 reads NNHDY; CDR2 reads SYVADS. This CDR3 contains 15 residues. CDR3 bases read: TGTGCCAGCAGTGATCTGGGGGCCCTCCAAGAC. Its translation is CASSDLGALQD. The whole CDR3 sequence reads CASSDLGALQDTQYF.

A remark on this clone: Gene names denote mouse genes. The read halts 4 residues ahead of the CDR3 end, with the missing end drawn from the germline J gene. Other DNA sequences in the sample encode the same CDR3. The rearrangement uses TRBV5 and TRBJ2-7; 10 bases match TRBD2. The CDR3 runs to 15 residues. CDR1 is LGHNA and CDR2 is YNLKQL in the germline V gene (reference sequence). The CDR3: CASSQDRTGGYEQYF. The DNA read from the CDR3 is TGTGCCAGCAGCCAAGACAGGACTGGGGGATAT.

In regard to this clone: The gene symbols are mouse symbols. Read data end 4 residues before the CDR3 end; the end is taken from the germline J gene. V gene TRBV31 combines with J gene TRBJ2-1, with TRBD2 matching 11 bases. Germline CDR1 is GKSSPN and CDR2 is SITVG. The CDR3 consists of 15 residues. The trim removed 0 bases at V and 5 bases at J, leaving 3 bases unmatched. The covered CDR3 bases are TGTGCCTGGAGTCTGTGGGGACTGGGGGATGCT. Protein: CAWSLWGLGDA. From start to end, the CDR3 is CAWSLWGLGDAEQFF.

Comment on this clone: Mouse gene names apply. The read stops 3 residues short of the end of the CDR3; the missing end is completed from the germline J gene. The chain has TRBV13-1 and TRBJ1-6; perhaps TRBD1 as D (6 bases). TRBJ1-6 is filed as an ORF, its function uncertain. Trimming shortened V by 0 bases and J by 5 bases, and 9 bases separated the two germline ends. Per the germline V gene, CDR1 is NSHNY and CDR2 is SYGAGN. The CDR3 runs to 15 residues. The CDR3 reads CASSDGGTNNSPLYF. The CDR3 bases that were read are TGTGCCAGCAGTGATGGAGGGACAAATAATTCGCCC.

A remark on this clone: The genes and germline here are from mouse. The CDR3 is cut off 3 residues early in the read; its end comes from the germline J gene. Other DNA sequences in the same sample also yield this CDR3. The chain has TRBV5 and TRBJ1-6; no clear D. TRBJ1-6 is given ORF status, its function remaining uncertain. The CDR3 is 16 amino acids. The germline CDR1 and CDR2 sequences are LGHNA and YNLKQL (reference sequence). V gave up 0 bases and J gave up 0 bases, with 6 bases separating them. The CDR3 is CASSQDPGSYNSPLYF. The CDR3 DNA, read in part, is TGTGCCAGCAGCCAAGATCCAGGTTCCTATAATTCGCCC.

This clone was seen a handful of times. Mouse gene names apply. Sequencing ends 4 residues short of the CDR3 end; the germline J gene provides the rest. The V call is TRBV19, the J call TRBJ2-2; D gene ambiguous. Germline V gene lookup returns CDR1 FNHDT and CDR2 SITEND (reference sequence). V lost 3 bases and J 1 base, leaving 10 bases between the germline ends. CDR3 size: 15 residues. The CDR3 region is CASSRGSGNTGQLYF. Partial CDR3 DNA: TGTGCCAGCAGTAGAGGGTCGGGAAACACCGGG.

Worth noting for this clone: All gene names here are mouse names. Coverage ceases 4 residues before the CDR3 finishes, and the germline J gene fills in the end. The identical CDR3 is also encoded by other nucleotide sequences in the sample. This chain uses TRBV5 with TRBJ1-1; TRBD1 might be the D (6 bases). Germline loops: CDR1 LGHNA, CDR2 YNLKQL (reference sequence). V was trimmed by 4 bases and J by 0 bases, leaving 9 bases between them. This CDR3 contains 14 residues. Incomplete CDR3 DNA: TGTGCCAGCAGCCCGGACAGTGCAAACACA. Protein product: CASSPDSANT. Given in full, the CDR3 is CASSPDSANTEVFF.

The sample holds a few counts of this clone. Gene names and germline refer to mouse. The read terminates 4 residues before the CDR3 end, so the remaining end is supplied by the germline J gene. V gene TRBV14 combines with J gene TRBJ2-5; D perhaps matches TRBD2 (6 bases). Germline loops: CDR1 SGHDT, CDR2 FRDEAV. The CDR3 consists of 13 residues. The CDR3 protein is CASSFWGSDTQYF. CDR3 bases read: TGTGCCAGCAGTTTTTGGGGGTCAGAC.

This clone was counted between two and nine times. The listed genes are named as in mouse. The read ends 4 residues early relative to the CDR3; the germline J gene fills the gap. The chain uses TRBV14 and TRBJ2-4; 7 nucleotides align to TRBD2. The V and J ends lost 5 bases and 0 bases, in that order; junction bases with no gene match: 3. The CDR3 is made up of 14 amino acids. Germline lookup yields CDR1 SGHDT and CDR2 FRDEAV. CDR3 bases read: TGTGCCAGCAGAAACTGGGGTAGTCAAAAC. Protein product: CASRNWGSQN. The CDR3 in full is CASRNWGSQNTLYF.

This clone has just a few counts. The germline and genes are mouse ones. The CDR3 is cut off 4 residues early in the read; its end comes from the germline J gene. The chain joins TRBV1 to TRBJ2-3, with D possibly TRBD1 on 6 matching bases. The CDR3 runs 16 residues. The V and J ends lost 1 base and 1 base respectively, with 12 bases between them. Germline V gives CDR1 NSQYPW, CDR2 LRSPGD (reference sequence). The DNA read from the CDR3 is TGCACCTGCAGTGCAGCCAGGACAGTAGGTGCAGAA. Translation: CTCSAARTVGAE. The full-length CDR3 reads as CTCSAARTVGAETLYF.

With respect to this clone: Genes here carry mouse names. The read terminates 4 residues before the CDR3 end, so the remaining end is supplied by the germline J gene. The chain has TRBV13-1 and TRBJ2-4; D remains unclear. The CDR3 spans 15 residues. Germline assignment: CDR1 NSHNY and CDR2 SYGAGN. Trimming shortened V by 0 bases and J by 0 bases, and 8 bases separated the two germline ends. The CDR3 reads CASSDAWLSQNTLYF. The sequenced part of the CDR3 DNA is TGTGCCAGCAGTGATGCCTGGCTTAGTCAAAAC.

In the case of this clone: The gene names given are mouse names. CDR3 residues: CASSFFWGDSQNTLYF. The CDR3 DNA, read in part, is TGTGCCAGCAGCTTCTTCTGGGGGGATAGTCAAAAC. J is TRBJ2-4 and V is TRBV3; 8 bases agree with TRBD2. The CDR3 end lies 4 residues beyond the end of the read and is filled in from the germline J gene. The CDR3 covers 16 residues. Germline loops: CDR1 SNHLY, CDR2 FYNGKV (reference sequence). Unmatched junction bases numbered 5, after V lost 3 bases and J lost 0 bases.

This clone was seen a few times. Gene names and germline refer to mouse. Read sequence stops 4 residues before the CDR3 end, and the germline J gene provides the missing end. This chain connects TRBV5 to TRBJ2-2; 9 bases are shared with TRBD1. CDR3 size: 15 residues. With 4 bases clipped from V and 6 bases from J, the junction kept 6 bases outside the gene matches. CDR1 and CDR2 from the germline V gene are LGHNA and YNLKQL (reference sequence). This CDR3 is CASSPDRGNPGQLYF. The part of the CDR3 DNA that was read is TGTGCCAGCAGCCCAGACAGGGGGAACCCCGGG.

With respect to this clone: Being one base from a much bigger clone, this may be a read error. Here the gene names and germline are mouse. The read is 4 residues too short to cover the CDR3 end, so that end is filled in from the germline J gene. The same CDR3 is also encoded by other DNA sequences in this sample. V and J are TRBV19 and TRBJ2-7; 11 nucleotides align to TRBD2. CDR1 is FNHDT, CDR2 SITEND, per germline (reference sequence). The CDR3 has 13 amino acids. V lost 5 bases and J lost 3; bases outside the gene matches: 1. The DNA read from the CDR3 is TGTGCCAGCAGCGGGACTGGGGGCTAT. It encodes CASSGTGGY. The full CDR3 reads CASSGTGGYEQYF.

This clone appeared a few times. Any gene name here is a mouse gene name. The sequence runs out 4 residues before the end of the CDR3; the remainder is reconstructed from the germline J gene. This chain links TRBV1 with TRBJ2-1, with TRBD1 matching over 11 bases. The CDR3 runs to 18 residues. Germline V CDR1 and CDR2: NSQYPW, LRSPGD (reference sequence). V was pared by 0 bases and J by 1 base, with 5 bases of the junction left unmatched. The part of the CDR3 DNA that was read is TGCACCTGCAGTGCAGATGGACAGGGGGCGCTGAACTATGCT. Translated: CTCSADGQGALNYA. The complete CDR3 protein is CTCSADGQGALNYAEQFF.

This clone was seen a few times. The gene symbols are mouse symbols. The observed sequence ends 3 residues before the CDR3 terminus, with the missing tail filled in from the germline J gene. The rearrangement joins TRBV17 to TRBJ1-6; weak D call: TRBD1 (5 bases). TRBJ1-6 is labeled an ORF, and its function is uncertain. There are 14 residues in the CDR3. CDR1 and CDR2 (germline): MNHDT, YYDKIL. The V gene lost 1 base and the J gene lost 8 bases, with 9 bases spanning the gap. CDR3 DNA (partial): TGTGCTAGCAGTAGAGCAGGGATGGATTCGCCC. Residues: CASSRAGMDSP. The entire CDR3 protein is CASSRAGMDSPLYF.

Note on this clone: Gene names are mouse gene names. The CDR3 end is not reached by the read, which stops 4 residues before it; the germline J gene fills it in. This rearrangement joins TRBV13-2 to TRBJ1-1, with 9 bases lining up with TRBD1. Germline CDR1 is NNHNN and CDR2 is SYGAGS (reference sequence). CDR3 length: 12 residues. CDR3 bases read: TGTGCCAGCAAAGACAGGGGGAGA. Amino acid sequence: CASKDRGR. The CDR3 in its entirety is CASKDRGREVFF.

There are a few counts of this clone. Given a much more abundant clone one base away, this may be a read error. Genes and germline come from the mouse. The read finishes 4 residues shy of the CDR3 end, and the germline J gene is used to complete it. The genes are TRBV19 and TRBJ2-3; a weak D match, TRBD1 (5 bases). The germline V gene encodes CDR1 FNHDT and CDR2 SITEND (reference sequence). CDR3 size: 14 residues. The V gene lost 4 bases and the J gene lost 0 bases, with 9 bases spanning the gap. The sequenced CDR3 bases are TGTGCCAGCAGTGTGGACAATAGTGCAGAA. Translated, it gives CASSVDNSAE. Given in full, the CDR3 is CASSVDNSAETLYF.